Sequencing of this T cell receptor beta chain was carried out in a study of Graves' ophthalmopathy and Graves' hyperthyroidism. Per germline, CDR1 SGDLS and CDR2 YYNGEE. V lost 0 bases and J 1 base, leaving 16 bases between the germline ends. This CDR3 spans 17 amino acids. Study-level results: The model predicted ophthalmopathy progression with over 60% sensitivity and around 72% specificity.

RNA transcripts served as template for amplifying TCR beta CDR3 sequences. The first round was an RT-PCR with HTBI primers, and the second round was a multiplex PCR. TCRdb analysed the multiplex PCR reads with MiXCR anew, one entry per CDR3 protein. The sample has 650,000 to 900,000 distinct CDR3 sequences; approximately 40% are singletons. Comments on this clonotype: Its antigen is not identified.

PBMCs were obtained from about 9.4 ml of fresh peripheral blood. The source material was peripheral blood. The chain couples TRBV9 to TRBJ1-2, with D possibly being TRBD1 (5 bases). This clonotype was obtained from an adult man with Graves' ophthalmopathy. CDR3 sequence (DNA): TGTGCCAGCAGCGTAGATTCCCAGGGAAGAGGTAACTATGGCTACACCTTC. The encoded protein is CASSVDSQGRGNYGYTF.